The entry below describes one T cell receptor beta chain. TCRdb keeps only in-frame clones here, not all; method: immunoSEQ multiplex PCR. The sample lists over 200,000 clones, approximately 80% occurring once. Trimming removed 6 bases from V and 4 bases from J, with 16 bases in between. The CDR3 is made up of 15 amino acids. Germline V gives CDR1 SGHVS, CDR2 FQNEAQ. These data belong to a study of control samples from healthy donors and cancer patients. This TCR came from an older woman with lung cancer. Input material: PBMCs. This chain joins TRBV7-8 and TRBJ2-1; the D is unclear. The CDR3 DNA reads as TGTGCCAGCAGACTTACTGTGGCCCTTTACAATGAGCAGTTCTTC. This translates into CASRLTVALYNEQFF.